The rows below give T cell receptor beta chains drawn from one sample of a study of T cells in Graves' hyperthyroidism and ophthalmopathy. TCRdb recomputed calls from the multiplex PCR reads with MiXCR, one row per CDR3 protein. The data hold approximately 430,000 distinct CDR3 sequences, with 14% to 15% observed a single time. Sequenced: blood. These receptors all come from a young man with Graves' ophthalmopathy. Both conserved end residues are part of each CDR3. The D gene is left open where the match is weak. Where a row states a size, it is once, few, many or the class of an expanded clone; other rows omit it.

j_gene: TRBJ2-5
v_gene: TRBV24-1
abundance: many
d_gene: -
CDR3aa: CATSVSEYQETQYF
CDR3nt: TGTGCCACCAGTGTCAGCGAGTACCAAGAGACCCAGTACTTC

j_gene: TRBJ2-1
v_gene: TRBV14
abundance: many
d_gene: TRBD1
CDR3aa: CASSPQRGQGARNEQFF
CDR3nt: TGTGCCAGCAGCCCCCAAAGAGGGCAGGGGGCGAGGAATGAGCAGTTCTTC

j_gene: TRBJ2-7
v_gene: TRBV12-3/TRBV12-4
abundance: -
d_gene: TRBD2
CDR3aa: CASSGGEGGRHEQYF
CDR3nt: TGTGCCAGTTCCGGGGGGGAAGGGGGTCGCCACGAGCAGTACTTC

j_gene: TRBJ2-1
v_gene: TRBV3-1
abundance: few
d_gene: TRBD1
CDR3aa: CASSKDRGVYNEQFF
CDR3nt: TGTGCCAGCAGCAAAGACAGGGGGGTCTACAATGAGCAGTTCTTC

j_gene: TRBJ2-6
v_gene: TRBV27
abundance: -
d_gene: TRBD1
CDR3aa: CASRRTGAGANVLTF
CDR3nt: TGTGCCAGCCGCAGGACAGGGGCTGGGGCCAACGTCCTGACTTTC

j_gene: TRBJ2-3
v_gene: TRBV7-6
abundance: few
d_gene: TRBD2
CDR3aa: CASSLGLAGPPWGDTQYF
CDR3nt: TGTGCCAGCAGCCTGGGACTAGCGGGACCACCCTGGGGAGATACGCAGTATTTT

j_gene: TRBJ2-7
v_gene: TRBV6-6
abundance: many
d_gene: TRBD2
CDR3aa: CASSYSSGGFYEQYF
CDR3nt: TGTGCCAGCAGTTACTCTAGCGGGGGTTTCTACGAGCAGTACTTC

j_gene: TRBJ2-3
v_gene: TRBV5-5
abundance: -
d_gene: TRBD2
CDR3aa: CASSSGWPSGADTQYF
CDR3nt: TGTGCCAGCAGCTCCGGGTGGCCTAGCGGGGCGGATACGCAGTATTTT

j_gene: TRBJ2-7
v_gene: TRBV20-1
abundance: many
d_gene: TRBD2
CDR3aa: CSARTLAGGGEQYF
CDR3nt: TGCAGTGCTAGAACCCTGGCGGGAGGGGGCGAGCAGTACTTC

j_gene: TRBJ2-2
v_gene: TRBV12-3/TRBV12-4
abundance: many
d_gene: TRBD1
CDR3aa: CAAPHRGTGELFF
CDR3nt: TGTGCCGCGCCACACAGGGGCACCGGGGAGCTGTTTTTT

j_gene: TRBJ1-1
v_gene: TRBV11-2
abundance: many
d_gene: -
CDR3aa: CASRLRGGLRDTEAFF
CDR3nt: TGTGCCAGCCGCTTACGGGGTGGTTTAAGGGACACTGAAGCTTTCTTT

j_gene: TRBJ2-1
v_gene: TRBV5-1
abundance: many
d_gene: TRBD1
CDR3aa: CASSLRQGANGEQFF
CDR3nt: TGCGCCAGCAGCTTGCGACAGGGGGCAAACGGTGAGCAGTTCTTC

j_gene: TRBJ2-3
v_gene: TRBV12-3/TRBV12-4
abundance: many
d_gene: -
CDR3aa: CASSFPPLGDTQYF
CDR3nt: TGTGCCAGCAGTTTCCCCCCCTTAGGAGATACGCAGTATTTT

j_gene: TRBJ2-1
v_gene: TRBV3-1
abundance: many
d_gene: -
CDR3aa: CASSQEAPPKFQREQFF
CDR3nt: TGTGCCAGCAGCCAAGAAGCGCCACCGAAGTTCCAAAGGGAGCAGTTCTTC

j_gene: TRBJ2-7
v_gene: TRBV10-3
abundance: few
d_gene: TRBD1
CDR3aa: CATHSPGQGYEQYF
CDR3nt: TGTGCCACCCACTCACCGGGACAGGGTTACGAGCAGTACTTC

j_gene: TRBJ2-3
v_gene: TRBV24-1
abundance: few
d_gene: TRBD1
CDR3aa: CATSDLGLTGVTDTQYF
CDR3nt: TGTGCCACCAGTGATTTGGGCTTGACAGGGGTGACAGATACGCAGTATTTT

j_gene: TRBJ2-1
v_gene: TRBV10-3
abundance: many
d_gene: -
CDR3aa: CAISERTANLNEQFF
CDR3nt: TGTGCCATCAGTGAGAGGACAGCGAATCTCAATGAGCAGTTCTTC

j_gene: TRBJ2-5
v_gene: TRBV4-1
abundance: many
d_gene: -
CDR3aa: CASSPERVRGETQYF
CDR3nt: TGCGCCAGCAGCCCAGAACGGGTGCGTGGTGAGACCCAGTACTTC

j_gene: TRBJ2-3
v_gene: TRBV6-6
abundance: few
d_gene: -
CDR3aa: CASSYSRGEATDTQYF
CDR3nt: TGTGCCAGCAGTTACTCTAGGGGGGAAGCCACAGATACGCAGTATTTT

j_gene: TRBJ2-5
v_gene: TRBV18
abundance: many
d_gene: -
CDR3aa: CASSPVTRETQYF
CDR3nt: TGTGCCAGCTCACCAGTTACCAGGGAGACCCAGTACTTC

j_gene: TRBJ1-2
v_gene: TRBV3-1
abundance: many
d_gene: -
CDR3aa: CASSQAREGGYTF
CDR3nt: TGTGCCAGCAGCCAAGCCAGGGAGGGCGGCTACACCTTC

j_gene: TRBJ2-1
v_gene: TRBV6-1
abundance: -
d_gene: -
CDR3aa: CASSSGIYNEQFF
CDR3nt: TGTGCCAGCAGTTCTGGGATCTACAATGAGCAGTTCTTC

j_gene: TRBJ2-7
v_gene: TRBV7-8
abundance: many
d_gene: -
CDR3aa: CASSFPDLTYEQYF
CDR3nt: TGTGCCAGCAGCTTTCCCGACCTAACCTACGAGCAGTACTTC

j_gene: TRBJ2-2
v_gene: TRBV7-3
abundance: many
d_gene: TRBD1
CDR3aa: CASSFTGGTGELFF
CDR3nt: TGTGCCAGCAGCTTTACAGGGGGCACCGGGGAGCTGTTTTTT

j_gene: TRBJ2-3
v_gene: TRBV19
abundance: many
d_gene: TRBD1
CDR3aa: CASRYGQGNTDTQYF
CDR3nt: TGTGCCAGTAGGTATGGACAGGGAAACACAGATACGCAGTATTTT

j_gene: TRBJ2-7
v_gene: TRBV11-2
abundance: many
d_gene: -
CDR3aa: CASSIRVSYEQYF
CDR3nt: TGTGCCAGCAGCATCAGGGTGAGCTACGAGCAGTACTTC

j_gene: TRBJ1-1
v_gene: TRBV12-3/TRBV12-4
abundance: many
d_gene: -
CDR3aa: CASSLEGFEAFF
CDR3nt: TGTGCCAGCAGTTTAGAGGGTTTCGAAGCTTTCTTT

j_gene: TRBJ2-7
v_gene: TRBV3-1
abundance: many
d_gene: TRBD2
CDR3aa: CASSQPGLGIHEQYF
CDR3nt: TGTGCCAGCAGCCAGCCGGGACTAGGGATCCACGAGCAGTACTTC

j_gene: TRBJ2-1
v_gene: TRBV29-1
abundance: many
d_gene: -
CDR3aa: CSGGSTNSYNEQFF
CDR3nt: TGCAGCGGCGGGTCGACTAACTCCTACAATGAGCAGTTCTTC

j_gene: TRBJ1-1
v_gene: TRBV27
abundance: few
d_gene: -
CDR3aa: CASSPRAGVSEAFF
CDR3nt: TGTGCCAGCAGTCCCCGGGCAGGAGTGAGTGAAGCTTTCTTT

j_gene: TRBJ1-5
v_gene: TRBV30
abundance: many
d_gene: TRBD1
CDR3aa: CAWSVYRGNNQPQHF
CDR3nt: TGTGCCTGGAGTGTTTACAGGGGGAACAATCAGCCCCAGCATTTT

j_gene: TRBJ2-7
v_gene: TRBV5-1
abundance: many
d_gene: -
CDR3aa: CASSFGGPYEQYF
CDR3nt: TGCGCCAGCAGCTTCGGGGGGCCGTACGAGCAGTACTTC

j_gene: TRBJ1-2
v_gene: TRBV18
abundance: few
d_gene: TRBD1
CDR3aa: CASSPPQGGSGYTF
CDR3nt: TGTGCCAGCTCACCACCCCAGGGGGGATCTGGCTACACCTTC

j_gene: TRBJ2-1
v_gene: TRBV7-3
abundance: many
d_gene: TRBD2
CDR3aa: CASSLNGLAGGPRPYNEQFF
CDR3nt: TGTGCCAGCAGCTTAAACGGGCTAGCGGGAGGGCCGCGGCCCTACAATGAGCAGTTCTTC

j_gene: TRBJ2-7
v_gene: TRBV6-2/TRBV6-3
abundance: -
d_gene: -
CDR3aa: CASSYWPAGGRPREQYF
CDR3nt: TGTGCCAGCAGTTACTGGCCGGCCGGTGGCCGTCCCAGAGAGCAGTACTTC